These 18 T cell receptor beta chains came from one sample sequenced in a study of T-cell reconstitution after alpha-beta-depleted transplantation in children. Molecular barcoding with unique molecular identifiers was used for the TCRbeta library. TCRdb reprocessed the PCR reads via MiXCR and lists one record per CDR3 protein. The sample carries hundreds of thousands of distinct CDR3 sequences, over 15% recorded once. The input for sequencing was PBMCs, mostly from graft donor cells, taken 360 days after TCRalphabeta/CD19-depleted stem cell transplant. These receptors all come from a male patient aged 2-10 years who had a stem cell transplant for acute lymphoblastic leukemia, so the T cells may come from the graft donor.

This clonotype was counted many times. The chain employs TRBV21-1 and TRBJ1-1; the table's D call, TRBD1, was not checked against the DNA. TRBV21-1 corresponds to a pseudogene. This CDR3 is built from 14 residues. The CDR3 here is CASSKVAGDTEAFF. The CDR3 DNA reads TGTGCCAGCAGCAAAGTAGCAGGGGACACTGAAGCTTTCTTT.

As regards this clonotype: One base away lies a much larger clone, so this may be a sequencing read error. The V call is TRBV10-1, the J call TRBJ2-4; tentative D call: TRBD1 (5 bases). Germline V gene data show CDR1 as WNHNN and CDR2 as SYGVQD (reference sequence). V was cut by 2 bases and J by 0 bases, with 11 bases left in between. CDR3 length: 16 amino acids. For the CDR3, the DNA is TGCGCCAGCAGTGAGGGCACAGGCTTAGCCAAAAACATTCAGTACTTC. Its translation: CASSEGTGLAKNIQYF.

This clonotype has just a few counts. CDR3 nucleotides: TGCGCCAGCAGCGCGGGGGGACCTACCTACGAGCAGTACTTC. Encoded protein: CASSAGGPTYEQYF. The chain uses TRBV5-1 and TRBJ2-7; 8 nucleotides match TRBD2. The V and J ends lost 4 bases and 2 bases, in that order; junction bases with no gene match: 5. Germline CDR1 and CDR2: SGHRS and YFSETQ. This CDR3 comprises 14 residues. Drawing the rest from reference TRBV5-1 and TRBJ2-7, the complete variable domain is KAGVTQTPRYLIKTRGQQVTLSCSPISGHRSVSWYQQTPGQGLQFLFEYFSETQRNKGNFPGRFSGRQFSNSRSEMNVSTLELGDSALYLCASSAGGPTYEQYFGPGTRLTVT.

This clonotype appeared many times. The V call is TRBV19, the J call TRBJ1-2; unclear D gene. Trimming removed 10 bases from V and 7 bases from J, with 10 bases in between. CDR3 length: 10 amino acids. The germline gives CDR1 LNHDA, CDR2 SQIVND (reference sequence). This chain's CDR3 is CATSGFGYTF. The CDR3 DNA reads TGTGCCACTAGCGGGTTTGGCTACACCTTC.

The genes are TRBV6-5 and TRBJ2-1, with 7 bases matching TRBD2. The CDR3 spans 15 residues. In germline, CDR1 is MNHEY, CDR2 SVGAGI. The trim removed 2 bases at V and 6 bases at J, leaving 7 bases unmatched. The CDR3 region has the DNA TGTGCCAGCAGTTACCAACTAGCGCCCATCAATGAGCAGTTCTTC. Protein: CASSYQLAPINEQFF.

This clonotype turned up a few times. The chain links TRBV18 to TRBJ2-2; D is undetermined. V dropped 5 bases and J dropped 2 bases, with 9 bases sitting between them. Per germline, CDR1 KGHSH and CDR2 LQKENI. This CDR3 comprises 14 residues. DNA for the CDR3: TGTGCCAGCTCATACAGTGTAAACACCGGGGAGCTGTTTTTT. This codes for CASSYSVNTGELFF.

The gene calls are TRBV7-2 and TRBJ1-2; D is possibly TRBD1 (6 bases). Germline V gene sequence: CDR1 SGHTA, CDR2 FQGNSA. Trimming took 4 bases from V and 7 from J, leaving 19 bases between them. This CDR3 region has 15 residues. The DNA of the CDR3 is TGTGCCAGCAGCTCATTCGACAGGTTCGTTGGTGGCTACACCTTC. Translating gives CASSSFDRFVGGYTF. The whole variable domain, filled in from reference TRBV7-2 and TRBJ1-2, reads GAGVSQSPSNKVTEKGKDVELRCDPISGHTALYWYRQSLGQGLEFLIYFQGNSAPDKSGLPSDRFSAERTGGSVSTLTIQRTQQEDSAVYLCASSSFDRFVGGYTFGSGTRLTVV.

The genes are TRBV6-5 and TRBJ1-3, with D perhaps TRBD1 (5 bases). V lost 4 bases to trimming and J lost 3 bases, with 22 bases between them. The CDR3 consists of 18 residues. Germline CDR1 reads MNHEY; CDR2 reads SVGAGI. CDR3 sequence (DNA): TGTGCCAGCAGTTTAATCCGAACAGACAGTTTGATTGGAAACACCATATATTTT. This codes for CASSLIRTDSLIGNTIYF.

The sample holds many counts of this clonotype. The chain uses TRBV6-5 and TRBJ2-4, with TRBD1 identical over 7 bases. The germline gives CDR1 MNHEY, CDR2 SVGAGI. The CDR3 runs 13 residues. The V gene end was trimmed by 6 bases and the J gene end by 9 bases; junction bases not matched to a gene: 8. DNA for the CDR3: TGTGCCAGCAGCCCTACAGGGGTATCCATTCAGTACTTC. Its translation is CASSPTGVSIQYF.

V usage is TRBV27 and J usage is TRBJ2-1, with 9 positions matching TRBD2. The trim removed 7 bases at V and 0 bases at J, leaving 10 bases unmatched. The CDR3 has 17 amino acids. Germline CDR1 and CDR2: MNHEY and SMNVEV (reference sequence). CDR3 DNA sequence: TGTGCCAGCACCCTCAATGGACTAGCGAGCTCCTACAATGAGCAGTTCTTC. It translates to CASTLNGLASSYNEQFF.

The rearrangement joins TRBV6-1 to TRBJ2-1; 10 nucleotides match TRBD2. Germline CDR1 is MNHNS and CDR2 is SASEGT. The CDR3 totals 15 residues. The junction had 12 bases not matched to a gene; V was cut back by 6 bases and J by 10 bases. CDR3 residues: CASRVLAGTYGEQFF. The DNA of the CDR3 is TGTGCCAGCAGGGTACTAGCGGGGACCTATGGGGAGCAGTTCTTC.

The J gene is TRBJ2-1, the V gene TRBV10-3; no firm D call. The germline V gene encodes CDR1 ENHRY and CDR2 SYGVKD. The V and J ends lost 9 bases and 0 bases respectively, with 12 bases between them. The CDR3 loop spans 14 amino acids. The CDR3 nucleotides are TGTGCCATACTCCCCGACGACTCCTACAATGAGCAGTTCTTC. This encodes CAILPDDSYNEQFF.

This clonotype appeared many times. The V call is TRBV19, the J call TRBJ2-2; tentatively, D is TRBD1 or TRBD2 (5 bases each). The CDR3 runs to 12 residues. Deletions cut 8 bases from V and 7 bases from J, with 11 bases between. Germline V gives CDR1 LNHDA, CDR2 SQIVND (reference sequence). The CDR3 is CASLRGRGELFF. The CDR3 DNA reads TGTGCCAGTCTACGGGGCCGCGGGGAGCTGTTTTTT.

The gene calls are TRBV5-1 and TRBJ2-2; tentatively, D is TRBD2 (6 bases). Germline CDR1 SGHRS, CDR2 YFSETQ. Deletions cut 3 bases from V and 7 bases from J, with 16 bases between. There are 15 residues in the CDR3. The CDR3: CASSSVGGLIGELFF. Here the CDR3 DNA reads TGCGCCAGCAGCTCCGTTGGAGGGCTGATCGGGGAGCTGTTTTTT.

V gene TRBV28 combines with J gene TRBJ2-7, with a weak D call TRBD1 (5 bases). The germline CDR1 and CDR2 sequences are MDHEN and SYDVKM. The CDR3 sequence is 15 residues long. V was pared by 3 bases and J by 5 bases, with 17 bases between. The CDR3 sequence is CASSFLTLTENEQYF. The CDR3 coding sequence is TGTGCCAGCAGTTTCCTCACCCTGACAGAGAACGAGCAGTACTTC.

The V gene is TRBV12-3 or TRBV12-4, the J gene TRBJ2-2; possibly TRBD1 for D (5 bases). CDR3 length: 16 residues. V gave up 1 base and J gave up 2 bases, with 11 bases separating them. Here the CDR3 reads CASSLVSGLNTGELFF. CDR3 in DNA: TGTGCCAGCAGTTTAGTTTCAGGGTTAAACACCGGGGAGCTGTTTTTT.

The chain is built from TRBV7-2 and TRBJ2-3, with D possibly being TRBD2 (6 bases). V lost 6 bases to trimming and J lost 8 bases, with 18 bases between them. CDR1 and CDR2 from the germline V gene are SGHTA and FQGNSA. The CDR3 is 14 residues long. The CDR3 DNA reads TGTGCCAGCAGTCGTAAGGGACTCGCGGGTACGCAGTATTTT. This translates into CASSRKGLAGTQYF.

In its sample, this clonotype was seen many times. The V gene is TRBV7-6, the J gene TRBJ2-3, with no clear D. Germline V gene sequence: CDR1 SGHVS, CDR2 FNYEAQ. CDR3 length equals 12 residues. V lost 5 bases and J 6 bases, leaving 9 bases between the germline ends. The CDR3 region has the DNA TGTGCCAGCAGCCCCTGGTCGGATACGCAGTATTTT. Translation: CASSPWSDTQYF.